The T cell receptor (beta chain) under discussion was sequenced for a study of T cell clones after liver transplantation. For the study at large: Samples came from ITN030ST, which attempted immunosuppression withdrawal within 2 years of liver transplantation. Third-party-reactive TCRbeta sequences from pre-transplant mixed lymphocyte reactions served as antigen-independent comparators. The study's findings and limits: These preliminary findings come from unstandardized post-transplant sampling times.

The repertoire was sequenced with immunoSEQ multiplex PCR; TCRdb's copy has only in-frame clones and lacks some. This sample has around 97,000 clones, with about 86% found just once. With respect to this clone: Its antigen is not known.

Trimming pared 4 bases from V and 5 bases from J, leaving 15 bases between. Looked up from germline, CDR1 is SGHRS and CDR2 is YFSETQ. CDR3 length: 14 residues. This chain links TRBV5-1 with TRBJ1-1; TRBD1 is a possible D gene (6 bases). Specimen: CD4+ T cells from blood, collected approximately 43 months after liver transplant. The sequence was collected from a human patient who received a liver transplant. Part of the T cells may come from the graft donor. For the CDR3, the DNA is TGCGCCAGCAGCACCAACAGGGACCAGACTGAAGCTTTCTTT. Translated, it gives CASSTNRDQTEAFF.